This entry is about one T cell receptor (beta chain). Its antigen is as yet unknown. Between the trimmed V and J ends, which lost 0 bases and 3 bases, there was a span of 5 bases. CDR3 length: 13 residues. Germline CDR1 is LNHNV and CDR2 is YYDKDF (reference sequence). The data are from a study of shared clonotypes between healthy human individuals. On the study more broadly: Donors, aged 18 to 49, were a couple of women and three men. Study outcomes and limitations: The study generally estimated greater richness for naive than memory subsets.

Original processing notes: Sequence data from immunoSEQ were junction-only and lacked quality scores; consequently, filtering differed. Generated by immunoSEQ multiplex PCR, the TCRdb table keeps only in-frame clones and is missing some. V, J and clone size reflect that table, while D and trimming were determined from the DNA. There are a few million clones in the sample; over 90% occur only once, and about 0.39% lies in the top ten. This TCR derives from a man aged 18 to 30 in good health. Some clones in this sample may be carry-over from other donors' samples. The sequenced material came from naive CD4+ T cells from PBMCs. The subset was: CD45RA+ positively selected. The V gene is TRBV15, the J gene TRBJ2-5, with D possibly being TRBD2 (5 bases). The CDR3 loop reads CATSREREETQYF. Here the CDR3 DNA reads TGTGCCACCAGCAGAGAGAGGGAAGAGACCCAGTACTTC.